The clone carrying this T cell receptor beta chain was counted ten times or more. Its antigen is undetermined. The record originates from a study of human T cells and chemical hapten exposure. Across the whole study: Throughout the approximately 25-week study, diphenylcyclopropenone was applied weekly to the patients' scalps. Alopecia areata, totalis or universalis affected patients, mainly female.

Trimming took 4 bases from V and 6 from J, leaving 14 bases between them. The germline V gene has CDR1 MNHEY and CDR2 SVGAGI. The CDR3 consists of 14 residues. Study results and caveats: Because all patients had alopecia, their immune responses might differ from healthy ones.

Noted time point: patch test 1, 2 weeks after DPC sensitization. Described treatment: therapeutic diphenylcyclopropenone sensitization with weekly scalp DPC. In the original analysis: With a range of 23,224 to 690,600, the median per sample was roughly 91,000 TCRs. TCRdb analysed the RACE reads with MiXCR anew, one entry per CDR3 protein. TCRdb, not the original authors, processed these V and J calls. The sample carries 300,000 to 400,000 distinct CDR3 sequences, about 7% recorded once. The clonotype comes from a woman between 18 and 30 years old with alopecia areata. Some clones in this sample may be carry-over from other donors' samples. The V and J genes are TRBV6-5 and TRBJ2-3, with D perhaps being TRBD1 or TRBD2 (5 bases each). The sequenced sample was whole blood, obtained in connection with sensitization to the hapten diphenylcyclopropenone (DPC). CDR3 nucleotides: TGTGCCAGCAGTTCCGGGACGGACCTCGATACGCAGTATTTT. Translated, it gives CASSSGTDLDTQYF.